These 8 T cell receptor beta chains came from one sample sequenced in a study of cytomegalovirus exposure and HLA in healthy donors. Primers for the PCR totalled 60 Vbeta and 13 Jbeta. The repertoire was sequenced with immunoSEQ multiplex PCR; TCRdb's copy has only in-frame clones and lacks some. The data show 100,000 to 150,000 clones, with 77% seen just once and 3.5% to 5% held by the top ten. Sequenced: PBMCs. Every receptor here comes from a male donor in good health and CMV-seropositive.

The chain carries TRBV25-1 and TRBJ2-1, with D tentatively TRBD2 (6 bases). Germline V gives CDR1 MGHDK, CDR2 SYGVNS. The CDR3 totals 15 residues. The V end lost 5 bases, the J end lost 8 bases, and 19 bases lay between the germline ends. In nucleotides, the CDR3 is TGTGCCAGCAGTCCAAGGCGGGGCACCGGCGATGAGCAGTTCTTC. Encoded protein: CASSPRRGTGDEQFF.

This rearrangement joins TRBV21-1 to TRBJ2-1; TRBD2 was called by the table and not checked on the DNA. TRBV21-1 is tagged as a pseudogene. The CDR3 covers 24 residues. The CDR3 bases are TGTGCCAGCAGCAAAGGGGCCGGGACTAGCGGGAGCCGCCCCCCCTATCACGTTGACAATGAGCAGTTCTTC. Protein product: CASSKGAGTSGSRPPYHVDNEQFF.

Here the CDR3 reads CASSIRQSNQPQHF. The CDR3 coding sequence is TGTGCCAGTAGTATTAGACAGAGCAATCAGCCCCAGCATTTT. The V and J genes are TRBV19 and TRBJ1-5, with D maybe TRBD1 (5 bases). The CDR3 loop spans 14 amino acids. CDR1 and CDR2 (germline): LNHDA, SQIVND (reference sequence). Trimming pared 3 bases from V and 1 base from J, leaving 7 bases between.

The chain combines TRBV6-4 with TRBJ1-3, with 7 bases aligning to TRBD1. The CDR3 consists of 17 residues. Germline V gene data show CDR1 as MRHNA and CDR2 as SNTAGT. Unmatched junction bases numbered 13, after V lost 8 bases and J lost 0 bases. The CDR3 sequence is CASCRKQGKDSGNTIYF. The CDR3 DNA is TGTGCCAGCTGTCGGAAACAGGGGAAAGACTCTGGAAACACCATATATTTT.

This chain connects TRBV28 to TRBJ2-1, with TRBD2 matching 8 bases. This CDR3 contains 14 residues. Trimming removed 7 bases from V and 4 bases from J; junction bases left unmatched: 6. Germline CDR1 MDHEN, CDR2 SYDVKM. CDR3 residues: CASIQGGGYNEQFF. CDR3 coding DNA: TGTGCCAGCATACAGGGCGGGGGGTACAATGAGCAGTTCTTC.

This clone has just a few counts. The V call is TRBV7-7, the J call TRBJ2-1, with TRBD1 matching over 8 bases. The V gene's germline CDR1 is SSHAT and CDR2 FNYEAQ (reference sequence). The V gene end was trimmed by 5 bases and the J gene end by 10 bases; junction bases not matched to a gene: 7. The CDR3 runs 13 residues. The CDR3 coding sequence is TGTGCCAGCAGCGAGACAGGGGTCGGGGAGCAGTTCTTC. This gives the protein CASSETGVGEQFF.

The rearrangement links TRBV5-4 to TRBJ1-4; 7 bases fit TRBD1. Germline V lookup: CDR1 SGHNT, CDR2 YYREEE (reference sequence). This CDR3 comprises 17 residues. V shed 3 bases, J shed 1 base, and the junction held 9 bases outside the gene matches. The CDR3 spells CASSSPTGVGTNEKLFF. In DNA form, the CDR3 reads TGTGCCAGCAGCTCACCAACAGGGGTTGGAACTAATGAAAAACTGTTTTTT.

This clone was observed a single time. The CDR3 coding sequence is TGTGCCAGCAGCGTAGGACAGGGGCGGTGGGAGCAGTACTTC. Translating it yields CASSVGQGRWEQYF. This rearrangement joins TRBV9 to TRBJ2-7; 8 nucleotides agree with TRBD1. The V and J ends lost 0 bases and 7 bases, in that order; junction bases with no gene match: 6. This CDR3 spans 14 amino acids. Germline V gene sequence: CDR1 SGDLS, CDR2 YYNGEE.